This TCR beta chain was documented in a study of EBV T-cell therapy then PD-1 blockade in nasopharyngeal carcinoma. As regards this clone: What it binds is unknown.

Using immunoSEQ multiplex PCR, the repertoire was profiled, and TCRdb retains in-frame clones only, with some absent. The table lists roughly 20,000 clones, roughly 84% of them singletons. Sample treatment: AdE1-LMPpoly-expanded autologous EBV-specific T-cell therapy followed by anti-PD-1 nivolumab. Trimming pared 5 bases from V and 7 bases from J, leaving 14 bases between. The CDR3 has 14 amino acids. Germline CDR1 SEHNR, CDR2 FQNEAQ (reference sequence). The sequencing used CD8+ T cells from blood, collected at roughly day 32 from a patient whose treatment included autologous EBV-specific T cells and nivolumab. The gene calls are TRBV7-9 and TRBJ2-2, with D tentatively TRBD1 or TRBD2 (5 bases each). This clonotype originated in a man aged 35-49 years with nasopharyngeal carcinoma. The CDR3: CASSGEGRNGELFF. Written as DNA, the CDR3 is TGTGCCAGCAGCGGAGAGGGGCGAAACGGGGAGCTGTTTTTT.